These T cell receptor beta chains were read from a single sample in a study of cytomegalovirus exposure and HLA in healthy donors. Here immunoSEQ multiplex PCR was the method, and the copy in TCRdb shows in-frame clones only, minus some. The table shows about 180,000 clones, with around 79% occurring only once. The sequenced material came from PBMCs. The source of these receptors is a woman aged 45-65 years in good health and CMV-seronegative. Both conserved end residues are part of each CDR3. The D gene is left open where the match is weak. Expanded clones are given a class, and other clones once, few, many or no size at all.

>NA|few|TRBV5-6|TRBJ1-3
TGTGCCAGCAGCTTGAGAACAGGGTCCCGGAACACCATATATTTT
CASSLRTGSRNTIYF
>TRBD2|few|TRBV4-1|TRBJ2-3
TGCGCCAGCAGCCAAGGACTAGCGGGGGGGTGGGATACGCAGTATTTT
CASSQGLAGGWDTQYF
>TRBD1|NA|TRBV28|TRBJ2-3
TGTGCCAGCAGTTTATCCCAGGGGGCAGATACGCAGTATTTT
CASSLSQGADTQYF
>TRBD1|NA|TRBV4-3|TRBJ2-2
TGCGCCAGCAGCCTCGCCCAGGGGGCATTCGACACCGGGGAGCTGTTTTTT
CASSLAQGAFDTGELFF
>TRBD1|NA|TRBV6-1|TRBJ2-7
TGTGCCAGCAGTGGGCAACCGGGACAGGGGGCGGGCGAGCAGTACTTC
CASSGQPGQGAGEQYF
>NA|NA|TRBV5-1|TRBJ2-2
TGCGCCAGCAGCTTGGCCGGGGACACCGGGGAGCTGTTTTTT
CASSLAGDTGELFF
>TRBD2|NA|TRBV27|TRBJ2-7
TGTGCCAGCAGGACCCGGGGGGGCGGCCATAACGAGCAGTACTTC
CASRTRGGGHNEQYF
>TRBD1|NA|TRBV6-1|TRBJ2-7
TGTGCCAGCAGTGCGGACAGGGTAGCGTACGAGCAGTACTTC
CASSADRVAYEQYF
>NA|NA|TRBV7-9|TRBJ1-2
TGTGCCAGCAGGATGACGGGGGGGGCCTATGGCTACACCTTC
CASRMTGGAYGYTF
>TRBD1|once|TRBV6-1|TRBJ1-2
TGTGCCAGCAGTGATACAGGGGGCTATGGCTACACCTTC
CASSDTGGYGYTF
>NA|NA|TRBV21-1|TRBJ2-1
TGTGCCAGCACCCTCGACCGGGACCCCTACGGCGGGAGAGCCTACAATGAGCAGTTCTTC
CASTLDRDPYGGRAYNEQFF
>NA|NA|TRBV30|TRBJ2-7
TGTGCCTGGAAACTTGCGGGCGAGCAGTACTTC
CAWKLAGEQYF
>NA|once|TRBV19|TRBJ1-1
TGTGCCAGTAGTATATACGAGGACACTGAAGCTTTCTTT
CASSIYEDTEAFF
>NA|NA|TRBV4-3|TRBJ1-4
TGCGCCAGCAGCCAAGATTCAGGATCAAATGAAAAACTGTTTTTT
CASSQDSGSNEKLFF
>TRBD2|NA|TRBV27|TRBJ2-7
TGTGCCAGCAGCCCTCGGGCGGGAGCCTACGAGCAGTACTTC
CASSPRAGAYEQYF
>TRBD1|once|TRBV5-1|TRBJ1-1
TGCGCCAGCAGCCGGACAGGGATTGGTCGCGAGATGAACACTGAAGCTTTCTTT
CASSRTGIGREMNTEAFF
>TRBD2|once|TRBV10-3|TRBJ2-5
TGTGCCATCAGGGCTAGCGGGGGGCTCCTGGAGACCCAGTACTTC
CAIRASGGLLETQYF
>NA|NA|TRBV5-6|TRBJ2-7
TGTGCCAGCAGCGAGCGATACGAGCAGTACTTC
CASSERYEQYF
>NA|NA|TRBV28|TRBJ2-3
TGTGCCAGCAGTTTCCGGGGAAACACAGATACGCAGTATTTT
CASSFRGNTDTQYF
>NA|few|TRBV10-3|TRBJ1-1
TGTGCCATCAGTGAACGCGGACAGCTGAACACTGAAGCTTTCTTT
CAISERGQLNTEAFF
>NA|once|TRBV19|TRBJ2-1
TGTGCCAGTAGTATACCCCCGGTAACTGTTTCCAATGAGCAGTTCTTC
CASSIPPVTVSNEQFF
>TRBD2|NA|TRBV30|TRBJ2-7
TGTGCCTGGAGTGGACTAGCCGGGGAGCAGTACTTC
CAWSGLAGEQYF
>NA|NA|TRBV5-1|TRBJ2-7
TGCGCCAGCAGCTTGGGGGCACAGTTGGAAGAGCAGTACTTC
CASSLGAQLEEQYF
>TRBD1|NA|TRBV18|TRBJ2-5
TGTGCCAGCTCACCACCGTACAGGGGAAGGGAGACCCAGTACTTC
CASSPPYRGRETQYF
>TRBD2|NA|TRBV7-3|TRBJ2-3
TGTGCCAGCAGCACCGGGACTAGCGGGAGGTTAACAGATACGCAGTATTTT
CASSTGTSGRLTDTQYF
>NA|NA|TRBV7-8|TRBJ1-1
TGTGCCAGCAGCTTAGGATCGGGGACTGAAGCTTTCTTT
CASSLGSGTEAFF
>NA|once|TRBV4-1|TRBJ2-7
TGCGCCAGCAGCCAAGATGGTGGGGGCCACGAGCAGTACTTC
CASSQDGGGHEQYF
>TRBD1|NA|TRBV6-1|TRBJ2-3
TGTGCCAGCAGTGATCCCTTAACCGGGACAGGGACAGATACGCAGTATTTT
CASSDPLTGTGTDTQYF
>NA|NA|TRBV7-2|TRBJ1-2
TGTGCCAGCAGCTTAGGGACTCAACAAGGAGGCTACACCTTC
CASSLGTQQGGYTF
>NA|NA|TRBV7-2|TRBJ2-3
TGTGCCAGCAGATCCCCCCCTAGTTCCACAGATACGCAGTATTTT
CASRSPPSSTDTQYF
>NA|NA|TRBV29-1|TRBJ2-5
TGCAGCGTTGAAGTTATGGCCCAAGAGACCCAGTACTTC
CSVEVMAQETQYF
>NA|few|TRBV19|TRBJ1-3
TGTGCCAGTAGTTACGACAGCTCTGGAAACACCATATATTTT
CASSYDSSGNTIYF
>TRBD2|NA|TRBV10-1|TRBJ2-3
TGCGCCAGCAGTGATGCTAGCGGAGGCACAGATACGCAGTATTTT
CASSDASGGTDTQYF
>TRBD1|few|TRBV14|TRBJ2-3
TGTGCCAGCAGCCAGTGGGACAGCAACACAGATACGCAGTATTTT
CASSQWDSNTDTQYF
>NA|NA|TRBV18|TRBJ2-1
TGTGCCAGCTCACCTCGACCCGAGGAGGAGCAGTTCTTC
CASSPRPEEEQFF
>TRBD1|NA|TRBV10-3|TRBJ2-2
TGTGCCATCTTCCAAACCGGGACAGGGAACACCGGGGAGCTGTTTTTT
CAIFQTGTGNTGELFF
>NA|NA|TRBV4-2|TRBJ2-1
TGTGCCAGCAGCCAAGATGGAGAGAGAACACGTCGGTTCTTC
CASSQDGERTRRFF
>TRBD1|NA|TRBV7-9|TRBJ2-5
TGTGCCAGCAGCGACCGACAGGGTCGAGAGACCCAGTACTTC
CASSDRQGRETQYF
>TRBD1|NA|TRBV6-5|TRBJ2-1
TGTGCCAGCAGGATTAGGGACAGGCCGAGCAATGAGCAGTTCTTC
CASRIRDRPSNEQFF
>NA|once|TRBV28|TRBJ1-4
TGTGCCAGCAGCACAATTGCAACTAATGAAAAACTGTTTTTT
CASSTIATNEKLFF
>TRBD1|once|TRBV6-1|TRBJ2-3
TGTGCCAGCACCCTGCTGCGGGACAGGGTCGATACGCAGTATTTT
CASTLLRDRVDTQYF
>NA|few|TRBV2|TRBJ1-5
TGTGCCAGCGCGGGGGGCAATCAGCCCCAGCATTTT
CASAGGNQPQHF
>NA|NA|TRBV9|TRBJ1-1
TGTGCCAGCAGTAGAGAGATGAACACTGAAGCTTTCTTT
CASSREMNTEAFF
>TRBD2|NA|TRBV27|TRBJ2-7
TGTGCCAGCAGTCAGACTAGCGGGAGTCCCGAGCAGTACTTC
CASSQTSGSPEQYF
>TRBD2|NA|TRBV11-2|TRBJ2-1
TGTGCCAGCAGCTTAGCGGGGGGGGGAAATGAGCAGTTCTTC
CASSLAGGGNEQFF
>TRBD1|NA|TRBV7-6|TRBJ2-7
TGTGCCAGCAGCCGTTCTCAGGGACAGTCCTACGAGCAGTACTTC
CASSRSQGQSYEQYF
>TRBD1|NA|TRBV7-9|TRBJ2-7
TGTGCCAGCAGCTTGGGACAGGCCGCCTACGAGCAGTACTTC
CASSLGQAAYEQYF
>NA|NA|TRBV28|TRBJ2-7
TGTGCCAGCACCCTCTCACAGGGAAACTCCTACGAGCAGTACTTC
CASTLSQGNSYEQYF
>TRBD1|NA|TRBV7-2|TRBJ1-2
TGTGCCAGCAGCTTTACAGGGGGGAGCGGCTACACCTTC
CASSFTGGSGYTF
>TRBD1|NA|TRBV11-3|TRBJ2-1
TGTGCCAGCAGCCTCAGAGGACAGGTCTCCTACAATGAGCAGTTCTTC
CASSLRGQVSYNEQFF
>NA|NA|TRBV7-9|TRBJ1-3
TGTGCCAGCCACAATAGGGGGAGTGGAAACACCATATATTTT
CASHNRGSGNTIYF
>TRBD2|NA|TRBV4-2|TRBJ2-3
TGTGCCAGCAGCCAAGGCAACCCGGCGGGGGGGCCCACAGATACGCAGTATTTT
CASSQGNPAGGPTDTQYF
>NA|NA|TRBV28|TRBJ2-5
TGTGCCAGCAGTTTACCAACCGCCGGTCGCCAAGAGACCCAGTACTTC
CASSLPTAGRQETQYF
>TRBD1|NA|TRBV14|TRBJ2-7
TGTGCCAGCAGCCGAAGGACAGGGGGCGGCGAGCAGTACTTC
CASSRRTGGGEQYF
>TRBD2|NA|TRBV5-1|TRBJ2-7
TGCGCCAGCAGCTTGAGACTAGCGGGAGTATGGGACGAGCAGTACTTC
CASSLRLAGVWDEQYF
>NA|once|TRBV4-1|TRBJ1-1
TGCGCCAGCAGTCCCCCAGGGGCAGGAACTGAAGCTTTCTTT
CASSPPGAGTEAFF
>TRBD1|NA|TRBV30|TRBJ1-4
TGTGCCTGGAGGGCTAAGGGACAGGGGGCGGTAGCAACTAATGAAAAACTGTTTTTT
CAWRAKGQGAVATNEKLFF
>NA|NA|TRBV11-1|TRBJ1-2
TGTGCCAGCAGCCAAAACAGGGATGGCTACACCTTC
CASSQNRDGYTF
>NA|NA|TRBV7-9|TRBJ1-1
TGTTCCAGCAGCGGGGGGAGGGCTTTCTTT
CSSSGGRAFF